One sample yielded the 13 T cell receptor beta chains listed below, sequenced in a study of shared clonotypes between healthy human individuals. Some clones are missing from TCRdb's copy, which holds only in-frame ones; the method was immunoSEQ multiplex PCR. The sample holds about 1 million clones, around four fifths seen once. The sequenced sample consisted of memory CD4+ T cells sorted from blood. Sample subset: CD45RA-negative fraction. Every receptor here comes from a man between 18 and 29 years old in good health.

J is TRBJ1-4 and V is TRBV11-2; D not resolved. The germline CDR1 and CDR2 sequences are SGHAT and FQNNGV. The CDR3 consists of 15 residues. The ends were cut back, 0 bases at V and 8 bases at J, with 13 bases in the middle. CDR3 DNA: TGTGCCAGCAGCTTAGACGGCCTGTGGGGAGAAAAACTGTTTTTT. This gives the protein CASSLDGLWGEKLFF.

This clone has just a few counts. The DNA of the CDR3 is TGTGCCAGCAGCTTAACAGGGACGAGCTCCTACAATGAGCAGTTCTTC. Protein sequence: CASSLTGTSSYNEQFF. This chain joins TRBV7-3 and TRBJ2-1; D tentatively fits TRBD1 or TRBD2 (5 bases each). Germline CDR1 SGHTA, CDR2 FQGTGA. The CDR3 runs 16 residues. V lost 0 bases and J lost 0, with 9 bases in between.

CDR3 in DNA: TGCGCCAGCAGCTTGGGGACTAGCGGGAGAGCGAATGAGCAGTTCTTC. Translated, it gives CASSLGTSGRANEQFF. V usage is TRBV5-1 and J usage is TRBJ2-1, with 13 nucleotides matching TRBD2. J was trimmed by 7 bases and V by 0 bases; bases with no gene match: 4. Germline V gene data show CDR1 as SGHRS and CDR2 as YFSETQ. This CDR3 region has 16 residues.

V and J are TRBV2 and TRBJ2-5; 7 bases are a match to TRBD2. After removal of 5 bases from V and 5 bases from J, the junction contained 11 bases not matched to a gene. This CDR3 region has 15 residues. CDR1 and CDR2 (germline): SNHLY, FYNNEI. The CDR3 region has the DNA TGTGCCAGCAGTTTCCTGGGACTATATGCGGAGACCCAGTACTTC. Protein product: CASSFLGLYAETQYF.

The chain is built from TRBV5-8 and TRBJ2-1; 9 bases fit TRBD1. This CDR3 is built from 15 residues. The V and J ends lost 4 bases and 4 bases, in that order; junction bases with no gene match: 6. Looked up from germline, CDR1 is SGHTS and CDR2 is YDEGEE. The CDR3 sequence: CASSHGQGNYNEQFF. The DNA of the CDR3 is TGTGCCAGCAGCCACGGACAGGGGAATTACAATGAGCAGTTCTTC.

The V call is TRBV9, the J call TRBJ2-3, with TRBD2 as a possible D gene (7 bases). Trimming cost V 4 bases and J 1 base, with 19 bases left between them. The CDR3 is 17 amino acids. Germline CDR1 SGDLS, CDR2 YYNGEE. The CDR3: CASSLRGGREGTDTQYF. The CDR3 DNA follows: TGTGCCAGCAGCCTCAGAGGGGGGAGGGAGGGCACAGATACGCAGTATTTT.

The chain links TRBV29-1 to TRBJ2-1; TRBD2 matches at 8 bases. The germline V gene encodes CDR1 SQVTM and CDR2 ANQGSEA. V trimming: 3 bases; J trimming: 7 bases; junction bases outside the gene matches: 11. This CDR3 has 15 amino acids. The CDR3 sequence is CSVDGGRKNRNEQFF. CDR3 in DNA: TGCAGCGTTGATGGCGGGAGGAAAAACCGAAATGAGCAGTTCTTC.

This sequence joins TRBV18 and TRBJ2-7; D remains ambiguous. The V and J ends lost 6 bases and 3 bases respectively, with 21 bases between them. This CDR3 has 16 residues. Germline CDR1 and CDR2: KGHSH and LQKENI. Here the CDR3 reads CASSPSYVGMIYEQYF. CDR3 nucleotide sequence: TGTGCCAGCTCTCCTTCCTATGTAGGCATGATCTACGAGCAGTACTTC.

The V and J genes are TRBV18 and TRBJ2-5; 9 bases are shared with TRBD1. J gave up 2 bases and V 2 bases, and 9 bases lay outside the gene matches. CDR1 is KGHSH, CDR2 LQKENI, per germline. The CDR3 totals 17 residues. CDR3 DNA: TGTGCCAGCTCACCATATGGAGGACAGGGGAAGCAAGAGACCCAGTACTTC. Protein product: CASSPYGGQGKQETQYF.

The V and J genes are TRBV18 and TRBJ1-1; possibly TRBD1 for D (6 bases). Per germline, CDR1 KGHSH and CDR2 LQKENI. The CDR3 covers 14 residues. Trimming cost V 6 bases and J 2 bases, with 13 bases left between them. This CDR3 is CASSSTGTNTEAFF. In DNA, the CDR3 is TGTGCCAGCTCTTCAACAGGGACTAACACTGAAGCTTTCTTT.

This clone was counted between two and nine times. V is TRBV27 and J is TRBJ1-6; 9 nucleotides match TRBD1. Looked up from germline, CDR1 is MNHEY and CDR2 is SMNVEV (reference sequence). J lost 11 bases, V lost 4 bases, and 6 bases had no gene match. This CDR3 has 14 amino acids. CDR3 in amino acids: CASSSTGGWAPLHF. The CDR3 DNA reads as TGTGCCAGCAGTTCCACAGGGGGCTGGGCACCCCTCCACTTT.

This clone came up once. J is TRBJ1-2 and V is TRBV5-1; no clear D. Germline CDR1 and CDR2: SGHRS and YFSETQ. The CDR3 is made up of 13 amino acids. The ends were cut back, 3 bases at V and 3 bases at J, with 9 bases in the middle. CDR3 residues: CASSSDGYYGYTF. CDR3 bases: TGCGCCAGCAGCTCAGACGGATACTATGGCTACACCTTC.

V is TRBV19 and J is TRBJ2-2; TRBD1 or TRBD2 may be the D gene (5 bases each). The CDR3 covers 15 residues. Trimming removed 9 bases at V and 1 base at J, with 15 bases between. CDR1 is LNHDA, CDR2 SQIVND, per germline (reference sequence). CDR3 nucleotide sequence: TGTGCCAGCGGAGCAGGGACCTTGAACACCGGGGAGCTGTTTTTT. This sequence encodes CASGAGTLNTGELFF.